This T cell receptor beta chain was retrieved from a study of T cell repertoires in cytomegalovirus infection. Study at large: CMV infection and matching HLA type were both indicated by public TCR beta signatures. Study findings and constraints: Cumulative frequency (of public TCR beta family members) identified carriers of CMV plus the relevant HLA.

Germline lookup yields CDR1 LNHDA and CDR2 SQIVND (reference sequence). V was clipped by 1 base and J by 0 bases, with 9 bases between them. CDR3 length equals 15 residues. In this sample, this clonotype turned up many times. What it recognizes is unknown. TCRdb itself ran the reads through MiXCR, one entry per CDR3 protein. The sample yields approximately 630,000 distinct CDR3 sequences, about 24% seen once. The clonotype comes from a human donor in good health (CMV status not recorded). Some clones in this sample may be carry-over from other donors' samples. The sample consisted of CD8+ T cells from PBMCs. V and J are TRBV19 and TRBJ1-1; a possible D gene is TRBD1 (5 bases). DNA of the CDR3: TGTGCCAGTAGTATAGGGCAGGGCCTGAACACTGAAGCTTTCTTT. Protein: CASSIGQGLNTEAFF.